One sample yielded the 16 T cell receptor beta chains listed below, sequenced in a study of T cells expressing NK-cell markers. TCRdb reanalyzed the 5' RACE reads, giving one entry per CDR3 protein sequence and no DNA. The specimen's table records 300,000 or so distinct CDR3 sequences. Material for sequencing was blood T cells: a sorted CD56 or NKG2C T cell subset, CD4+ or CD8+ T cells, or bulk PBMC T cells (not recorded which). Receptors were obtained from a woman between 18 and 70 years old in good health.

The chain combines TRBV23-1 with TRBJ2-3; the D call of TRBD1 rests on TCRdb alone, since no DNA is present to check it. TRBV23-1 is marked as an open reading frame, function uncertain. The CDR3 is 17 residues long. CDR3 protein: CASSHLPGQELVDTQYF.

This rearrangement joins TRBV5-1 to TRBJ1-1; there is no DNA to check the TCRdb D call of TRBD1. This CDR3 has 14 residues. Germline values: CDR1 SGHRS, CDR2 YFSETQ. CDR3: CASSRQGWNTEAFF.

The genes are TRBV6-1 and TRBJ2-7. From germline, CDR1 is MNHNS and CDR2 SASEGT. The CDR3 extends over 13 amino acids. This chain's CDR3 is CASSGQTNYEQYF.

The V call is TRBV28, the J call TRBJ2-4; TCRdb returns TRBD2, unconfirmable since there is no DNA. Germline lookup yields CDR1 MDHEN and CDR2 SYDVKM. This CDR3 is 15 amino acids long. CDR3: CASSSGTSGKNIQYF.

The chain is built from TRBV7-8 and TRBJ2-3; TCRdb indicates TRBD1, and absent DNA this call remains unverified. The CDR3 spans 16 residues. From germline, CDR1 is SGHVS and CDR2 FQNEAQ. The CDR3 reads CASSQATGLGTDTQYF.

The gene calls are TRBV4-3 and TRBJ2-4. CDR1 LGHNA and CDR2 YSLEER come from the germline V gene. The CDR3 loop spans 14 amino acids. The CDR3 reads CASSLDRTKNIQYF.

The CDR3 reads CASPRPGQGWNEKLFF. The V gene is TRBV18, the J gene TRBJ1-4; the TCRdb call, TRBD1, lacks DNA for checking. Per germline, CDR1 KGHSH and CDR2 LQKENI. This CDR3 is built from 16 residues.

The chain has TRBV30 and TRBJ1-4; no DNA is available, so the TRBD1 call from TCRdb remains unchecked. CDR3 size: 15 residues. The V gene's germline CDR1 is GTSNPN and CDR2 SVGIG (reference sequence). This chain's CDR3 is CAWRYPTGAGEKLFF. Together with reference TRBV30 and TRBJ1-4, the CDR3 gives the full variable domain: SQTIHQWPATLVQPVGSPLSLECTVEGTSNPNLYWYRQAAGRGLQLLFYSVGIGQISSEVPQNLSASRPQDRQFILSSKKLLLSDSGFYLCAWRYPTGAGEKLFFGSGTQLSVL.

This chain connects TRBV12-3 or TRBV12-4 to TRBJ1-5. The CDR3 has 15 amino acids. CDR3 sequence: CASSLGYTFNQPQHF.

V usage is TRBV20-1 and J usage is TRBJ1-6. Per the germline V gene, CDR1 is DFQATT and CDR2 is SNEGSKA (reference sequence). The CDR3 has 12 residues. The CDR3 protein is CSARDRVSPLHF.

The chain employs TRBV18 and TRBJ2-7. CDR1 KGHSH and CDR2 LQKENI come from the germline V gene. The CDR3 runs to 12 residues. This chain's CDR3 is CASSLNVYEQYF. The variable domain in full, completed from reference TRBV18 and TRBJ2-7, reads NAGVMQNPRHLVRRRGQEARLRCSPMKGHSHVYWYRQLPEEGLKFMVYLQKENIIDESGMPKERFSAEFPKEGPSILRIQQVVRGDSAAYFCASSLNVYEQYFGPGTRLTVT.

The chain is built from TRBV12-3 or TRBV12-4 and TRBJ2-5; TCRdb gives TRBD2 as the D gene, but with no DNA this cannot be confirmed. This CDR3 has 12 amino acids. CDR3 amino acids: CASTSRGETQYF.

V and J are TRBV7-9 and TRBJ1-1; no DNA is available, so the TRBD1 call from TCRdb remains unchecked. Germline V gene sequence: CDR1 SEHNR, CDR2 FQNEAQ (reference sequence). The CDR3 runs to 17 residues. The CDR3 region is CASSADRGFTRDTEAFF.

This chain joins TRBV5-6 and TRBJ1-1; TCRdb's D call of TRBD1 is untestable without DNA. Germline V gene sequence: CDR1 SGHDT, CDR2 YYEEEE. The CDR3 has 15 residues. The CDR3 here is CASSLLPRSHHEAFF.

V is TRBV12-3 or TRBV12-4 and J is TRBJ2-5. This CDR3 is built from 13 residues. The CDR3 is CASSFNQEGTQYF.

V usage is TRBV12-3 or TRBV12-4 and J usage is TRBJ2-2. The CDR3 extends over 15 amino acids. CDR3 amino acids: CASSLRGQSTGELFF.